Presented here are 18 T cell receptor beta chains from one specimen sequenced in a study of blood T cell repertoires in COVID-19 (dated by TCRdb to 2018 to 2020). Library creation used the immunoSEQ multiplex PCR assay. TCRdb provides this immuneACCESS table in a form limited to in-frame rearrangements. Some clones are lacking; in checked studies, under half of them reflect an unresolved V gene, and why the rest are absent is not known. This sample gives around 440,000 clones in total; 70% to 90% of them show up just once. The top ten clones comprise about 12% of the sample. The sequencing input was peripheral blood. The receptor source for this set is a woman aged 45-65 years with COVID-19, enrolled during active disease.

This rearrangement joins TRBV21-1 to TRBJ2-5; TRBD1 reflects the table's D call only, with no check against the DNA. TRBV21-1 is noted as a pseudogene. The CDR3 is 22 amino acids. The CDR3 is CASSSLWVRGRDGRVMEETQYF. The CDR3 nucleotides read TGTGCCAGCAGCTCCCTGTGGGTCAGGGGACGTGACGGAAGGGTGATGGAAGAGACCCAGTACTTC.

This clone occurred once. The junction departs from germline at one end; a sequencing error may be responsible. This chain joins TRBV5-8 and TRBJ1-2; TRBD1 matches at 9 bases. This CDR3 comprises 12 residues. Per germline, CDR1 SGHTS and CDR2 YDEGEE. The CDR3 protein is CASSLRTGEIPF. The CDR3 DNA sequence: TGTGCCAGCAGCTTGAGGACAGGGGAAATCCCCTTC.

The chain links TRBV19 to TRBJ2-3; D is ambiguous. The CDR3 consists of 11 residues. Germline-derived CDR1 and CDR2 are LNHDA and SQIVND (reference sequence). Deletions cut 4 bases from V and 6 bases from J, with 5 bases between. The CDR3, as DNA: TGTGCCAGTAGTAACACGGATACGCAGTATTTT. It encodes CASSNTDTQYF.

The chain uses TRBV9 and TRBJ2-1; 9 bases fit TRBD1. V lost 7 bases, J lost 6 bases, and 11 bases stayed unmatched. The CDR3 sequence is 15 residues long. CDR1 is SGDLS and CDR2 is YYNGEE in the germline V gene. In DNA form, the CDR3 reads TGTGCCAGCGTAGCCGGGACAGGGAAGGGCAATGAGCAGTTCTTC. Translated: CASVAGTGKGNEQFF.

This chain joins TRBV4-2 and TRBJ2-2, with 8 positions matching TRBD2. The CDR3 loop spans 16 amino acids. Germline lookup yields CDR1 LGHNA and CDR2 YNFKEQ. The V segment lost 0 bases and the J segment 6 bases; nucleotides outside the gene matches: 6. CDR3 DNA: TGTGCCAGCAGCCAAGATATGGCGGGGGGAGCCGGGGAGCTGTTTTTT. Its protein is CASSQDMAGGAGELFF.

V is TRBV28 and J is TRBJ1-2, with 7 bases aligning to TRBD1. V lost 7 bases, J lost 8 bases, and 7 bases stayed unmatched. Per the germline V gene, CDR1 is MDHEN and CDR2 is SYDVKM. The CDR3 covers 12 residues. The CDR3 loop is CASTLQGIGYTF. In DNA, the CDR3 is TGTGCCAGCACCTTACAGGGGATCGGCTACACCTTC.

The chain is built from TRBV28 and TRBJ1-2, with a tentative D call TRBD1 (6 bases). The CDR3 spans 14 residues. Germline V gives CDR1 MDHEN, CDR2 SYDVKM. Trimming shortened V by 4 bases and J by 0 bases, and 9 bases separated the two germline ends. This chain's CDR3 is CASSWDTSNYGYTF. The CDR3 DNA follows: TGTGCCAGCAGTTGGGACACCTCTAACTATGGCTACACCTTC.

The gene calls are TRBV28 and TRBJ2-6; 10 bases map to TRBD1. CDR1 is MDHEN and CDR2 is SYDVKM in the germline V gene. The length of the CDR3 is 18 residues. J gave up 0 bases and V 3 bases, and 5 bases lay outside the gene matches. The CDR3 sequence is CASSFRGQGISGANVLTF. The CDR3 coding sequence is TGTGCCAGCAGTTTCAGGGGACAGGGGATCTCTGGGGCCAACGTCCTGACTTTC.

The chain couples TRBV5-1 to TRBJ1-2; a weak D match, TRBD1 (5 bases). This CDR3 region has 14 residues. V shed 0 bases and J shed 6 bases, with 12 bases lying between them. Germline lookup yields CDR1 SGHRS and CDR2 YFSETQ. This chain's CDR3 is CASSLDGSRDGYTF. CDR3 in DNA: TGCGCCAGCAGCTTGGATGGCAGCAGGGATGGCTACACCTTC.

A note on this clone: The same CDR3 is also encoded by other DNA sequences in this sample. The rearrangement joins TRBV12-3 or TRBV12-4 to TRBJ1-3, with D tentatively TRBD1 (6 bases). The CDR3 sequence is 13 residues long. V was shortened by 6 bases and J by 4 bases, with 10 bases between the two germline ends. The CDR3 sequence: CASRQGAGNTIYF. The CDR3 DNA reads as TGTGCCAGCAGACAGGGCGCGGGAAACACCATATATTTT.

This chain connects TRBV7-8 to TRBJ2-1; 8 nucleotides line up with TRBD2. Germline loops: CDR1 SGHVS, CDR2 FQNEAQ. The V segment lost 3 bases and the J segment 0 bases; nucleotides outside the gene matches: 4. The CDR3 is 16 amino acids. The CDR3 loop reads CASSFAGGGSYNEQFF. CDR3 DNA sequence: TGTGCCAGCAGCTTCGCCGGGGGGGGCTCCTACAATGAGCAGTTCTTC. Drawing the rest from reference TRBV7-8 and TRBJ2-1, the complete variable domain is GAGVSQSPRYKVAKRGQDVALRCDPISGHVSLFWYQQALGQGPEFLTYFQNEAQLDKSGLPSDRFFAERPEGSVSTLKIQRTQQEDSAVYLCASSFAGGGSYNEQFFGPGTRLTVL.

V gene TRBV30 combines with J gene TRBJ2-1; 9 positions agree with TRBD1. Germline V gives CDR1 GTSNPN, CDR2 SVGIG (reference sequence). The CDR3 loop spans 14 amino acids. The V and J ends lost 2 bases and 7 bases, in that order; junction bases with no gene match: 6. CDR3 protein: CAWSYGTGRNEQFF. The CDR3 DNA reads TGTGCCTGGAGTTATGGGACAGGGAGGAATGAGCAGTTCTTC.

The rearrangement links TRBV28 to TRBJ1-2; 8 positions match TRBD1. Germline CDR1 reads MDHEN; CDR2 reads SYDVKM. With 4 bases clipped from V and 5 bases from J, the junction kept 12 bases outside the gene matches. This CDR3 has 16 residues. Here the CDR3 DNA reads TGTGCCAGCAGTTCGGGGGGACAGGTTATTTTTTATGGCTACACCTTC. Translating it yields CASSSGGQVIFYGYTF.

The rearrangement joins TRBV14 to TRBJ2-2; D gene ambiguous. V lost 4 bases, J lost 6 bases, and 9 bases lay in between. The CDR3 loop spans 13 amino acids. CDR1 and CDR2 (germline): SGHDN, FVKESK. CDR3 residues: CASSPNRAGELFF. Written as DNA, the CDR3 is TGTGCCAGCAGCCCCAATCGCGCCGGGGAGCTGTTTTTT.

For the CDR3, the DNA is TGTGCCAGCAAGGCTAGCGGGCCAGATACGCAGTATTTT. Amino acids: CASKASGPDTQYF. The V gene is TRBV11-2, the J gene TRBJ2-3; 8 nucleotides agree with TRBD2. This CDR3 spans 13 amino acids. V gave up 7 bases and J gave up 4 bases; unmatched junction bases: 4. Germline V gives CDR1 SGHAT, CDR2 FQNNGV.

This clone was detected only a few times. The chain recombines TRBV4-2 with TRBJ1-6, with unresolved D. This CDR3 region has 17 residues. Germline CDR1 and CDR2: LGHNA and YNFKEQ. V was cut by 1 base and J by 4 bases, with 14 bases left in between. In nucleotides, the CDR3 is TGTGCCAGCAGCCAAGGTATAGGCGGGCTATATAATTCACCCCTCCACTTT. This codes for CASSQGIGGLYNSPLHF.

This chain uses TRBV12-3 or TRBV12-4 with TRBJ1-2, with D maybe TRBD1 (6 bases). CDR3 size: 13 residues. The germline V and J ends were trimmed by 4 bases and 10 bases, with 16 bases remaining between them. The CDR3 spells CASSSVQGSDYTF. The CDR3, as DNA: TGTGCCAGCAGTTCAGTACAGGGATCGGACTACACCTTC.

J is TRBJ1-2 and V is TRBV4-1, with D unclear. Trimming pared 5 bases from V and 4 bases from J, leaving 5 bases between. The CDR3 spans 11 residues. From germline, CDR1 is MGHRA and CDR2 YSYEKL. For the CDR3, the DNA is TGCGCCAGCAGCGGGAGCTATGGCTACACCTTC. It codes for CASSGSYGYTF.